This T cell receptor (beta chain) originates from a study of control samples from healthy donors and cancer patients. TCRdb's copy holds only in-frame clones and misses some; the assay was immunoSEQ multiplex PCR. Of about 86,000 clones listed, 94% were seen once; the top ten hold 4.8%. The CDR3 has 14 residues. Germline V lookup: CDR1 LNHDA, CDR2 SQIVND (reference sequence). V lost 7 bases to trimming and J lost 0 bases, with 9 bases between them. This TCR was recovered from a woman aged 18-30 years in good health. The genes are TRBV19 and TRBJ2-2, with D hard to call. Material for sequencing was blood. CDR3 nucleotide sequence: TGTGCCAGTATAAAGCAACCGAACACCGGGGAGCTGTTTTTT. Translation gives CASIKQPNTGELFF.